These 18 T cell receptor beta chains share one sample of origin, sequenced in a study of radiotherapy plus CTLA-4 blockade in lung cancer (dated by TCRdb to the late 2010s). Library preparation was by the immunoSEQ multiplex PCR assay. Drawn from immuneACCESS, this table holds only the in-frame rearrangements with V and J called that TCRdb kept. Clones are partly lost; checked studies trace under half to an unresolved V gene and leave the rest unexplained. The sample table holds tens of thousands of clones, of which over 70% were seen once. The ten largest clones add up to 20% to 25% of the sample. The specimen comprised peripheral blood, sampled from a patient treated with radiotherapy plus ipilimumab. The receptors were sampled from a human donor with non-small cell lung cancer that progressed on radiotherapy plus ipilimumab.

The V and J genes are TRBV29-1 and TRBJ2-1, with 7 bases that match TRBD2. V lost 1 base, J lost 0 bases, and 3 bases stayed unmatched. Germline CDR1 reads SQVTM; CDR2 reads ANQGSEA. The CDR3 extends over 15 amino acids. The CDR3 loop reads CSVEAGGVSYNEQFF. The CDR3 bases are TGCAGCGTTGAAGCGGGGGGAGTCTCCTACAATGAGCAGTTCTTC.

The chain couples TRBV28 to TRBJ1-1, with 8 bases matching TRBD1. Per the germline V gene, CDR1 is MDHEN and CDR2 is SYDVKM. CDR3 size: 14 residues. The trim removed 3 bases at V and 3 bases at J, leaving 3 bases unmatched. Here the CDR3 DNA reads TGTGCCAGCAGTTTGCAGGGGGCCTACACTGAAGCTTTCTTT. It translates to CASSLQGAYTEAFF.

J is TRBJ2-1 and V is TRBV7-2; possibly TRBD2 for D (5 bases). Between the trimmed V and J ends, which lost 1 base and 2 bases, there was a span of 9 bases. This CDR3 contains 15 residues. Looked up from germline, CDR1 is SGHTA and CDR2 is FQGNSA. DNA for the CDR3: TGTGCCAGCAGCTTAGGTGGCGGGCCCTACAATGAGCAGTTCTTC. The encoded protein is CASSLGGGPYNEQFF.

The V call is TRBV10-3, the J call TRBJ1-1, with 8 positions matching TRBD1. The ends lost 2 bases at V and 4 bases at J; junction bases unmatched: 0. CDR1 and CDR2 (germline): ENHRY, SYGVKD. The CDR3 has 13 residues. Written as DNA, the CDR3 is TGTGCCATCAGTGAGACAGGGGGCACTGAAGCTTTCTTT. Its protein product is CAISETGGTEAFF.

The gene calls are TRBV28 and TRBJ1-1; D is uncertain. Germline V gives CDR1 MDHEN, CDR2 SYDVKM. V lost 5 bases and J lost 5, with 9 bases in between. The CDR3 contains 12 residues. This chain's CDR3 is CASSPPSTEAFF. DNA of the CDR3: TGTGCCAGCAGTCCCCCTAGTACTGAAGCTTTCTTT.

Only a few counts were recorded for this clone. The chain joins TRBV19 to TRBJ1-1; D is perhaps TRBD1 (5 bases). V lost 6 bases, J lost 1 base, and 15 bases lay in between. CDR3 size: 15 residues. Germline lookup yields CDR1 LNHDA and CDR2 SQIVND (reference sequence). The DNA for the CDR3 is TGTGCCAGTAGCCGGGGGAGGGGAACGAACACTGAAGCTTTCTTT. It encodes CASSRGRGTNTEAFF.

The rearrangement uses TRBV4-3 and TRBJ1-2; D unresolved. The CDR3 spans 16 residues. V dropped 0 bases and J dropped 3 bases, with 14 bases sitting between them. Germline V gene data show CDR1 as LGHNA and CDR2 as YSLEER. In DNA, the CDR3 is TGCGCCAGCAGCCAAGAAGCGGAAGGGCTACACTATGGCTACACCTTC. It translates to CASSQEAEGLHYGYTF.

V is TRBV4-1 and J is TRBJ2-7; no firm D call. Trimming pared 1 base from V and 2 bases from J, leaving 6 bases between. This CDR3 contains 13 residues. Germline CDR1 MGHRA, CDR2 YSYEKL. The DNA of the CDR3 is TGCGCCAGCAGCCAAGTGAGCACCTACGAGCAGTACTTC. It is translated as CASSQVSTYEQYF.

This sequence joins TRBV7-6 and TRBJ2-7, with TRBD1 matching over 11 bases. The V gene end was trimmed by 5 bases and the J gene end by 5 bases; junction bases not matched to a gene: 8. CDR3 length: 15 amino acids. Germline CDR1 SGHVS, CDR2 FNYEAQ. CDR3 in amino acids: CASSRGGGQGDEQYF. The CDR3 DNA reads TGTGCCAGCAGCCGAGGAGGGGGACAGGGGGACGAGCAGTACTTC.

This chain joins TRBV10-2 and TRBJ2-1, with 8 nucleotides matching TRBD2. Germline V gene data show CDR1 as WSHSY and CDR2 as SAAADI. This CDR3 is 15 amino acids long. V trimming: 7 bases; J trimming: 5 bases; junction bases outside the gene matches: 10. The CDR3 DNA reads as TGCGCCAGCACCGAGCCGGGAGGGCCCAACAATGAGCAGTTCTTC. Translation: CASTEPGGPNNEQFF.

Concerning this clone: Other DNA sequences within the sample encode an identical CDR3. The DNA for the CDR3 is TGCAGCGTTGAAGGGGGAGGTCCAGGGGGTCGGTACGAGCAGTACTTC. Translation: CSVEGGGPGGRYEQYF. The chain carries TRBV29-1 and TRBJ2-7; perhaps TRBD1 as D (7 bases). Trimming removed 1 base at V and 4 bases at J, with 20 bases between. This CDR3 has 16 amino acids. Germline CDR1 reads SQVTM; CDR2 reads ANQGSEA.

This clone has a handful of counts. The V call is TRBV5-5, the J call TRBJ2-7, with no clear D. The CDR3 runs to 14 residues. Per germline, CDR1 SGHKS and CDR2 YYEKEE (reference sequence). Trimming shortened V by 0 bases and J by 2 bases, and 9 bases separated the two germline ends. DNA of the CDR3: TGTGCCAGCAGCTTGGCCCAAGGAGCCTACGAGCAGTACTTC. It encodes CASSLAQGAYEQYF.

This clone has only a few counts. The chain couples TRBV5-5 to TRBJ2-7; a possible D gene is TRBD1 (6 bases). With 4 bases removed from V and 6 bases from J, the gap between germline ends came to 14 bases. The CDR3 has 13 amino acids. Germline loops: CDR1 SGHKS, CDR2 YYEKEE (reference sequence). CDR3 amino acids: CASSLQGMSEQYF. The CDR3 nucleotides are TGTGCCAGCAGCCTCCAGGGGATGAGCGAGCAGTACTTC.

The chain joins TRBV30 to TRBJ1-5, with D unresolved. There are 12 residues in the CDR3. V was clipped by 0 bases and J by 11 bases, with 11 bases between them. The V gene's germline CDR1 is GTSNPN and CDR2 SVGIG (reference sequence). In DNA form, the CDR3 reads TGTGCCTGGAGTGTAGGAGGTACGACCCAGCATTTT. This codes for CAWSVGGTTQHF.

The genes are TRBV7-9 and TRBJ2-1; TRBD1 might be the D (6 bases). Germline V CDR1 and CDR2: SEHNR, FQNEAQ (reference sequence). CDR3 length: 13 residues. V lost 5 bases and J 4 bases, leaving 9 bases between the germline ends. CDR3 DNA: TGTGCCAGCAGCCCTGGACAGTACAATGAGCAGTTCTTC. It codes for CASSPGQYNEQFF.

The rearrangement uses TRBV30 and TRBJ2-3; perhaps D is TRBD1 or TRBD2 (5 bases each). CDR3 length: 13 amino acids. The germline V gene has CDR1 GTSNPN and CDR2 SVGIG (reference sequence). The V end was cut by 2 bases, the J end by 2 bases, with 8 bases between. The CDR3 is CAWSTGPTDTQYF. CDR3 DNA: TGTGCCTGGAGTACGGGGCCCACAGATACGCAGTATTTT.

V is TRBV27 and J is TRBJ2-7, with 8 bases that match TRBD2. Trimming at V came to 5 bases and at J to 6 bases, leaving 12 bases not matched to a gene. CDR3 length: 15 residues. Germline lookup yields CDR1 MNHEY and CDR2 SMNVEV (reference sequence). The CDR3 coding sequence is TGTGCCAGCAGTCCCGGTATCCAGCGGGGGCTCGAGCAGTACTTC. It codes for CASSPGIQRGLEQYF.

The genes are TRBV9 and TRBJ2-7; 7 bases agree with TRBD1. V shed 3 bases, J shed 2 bases, and the junction held 8 bases outside the gene matches. The germline V gene has CDR1 SGDLS and CDR2 YYNGEE. The CDR3 length is 15 residues. The chain's CDR3 is CASSAGDSTTYEQYF. The DNA of the CDR3 is TGTGCCAGCAGCGCCGGGGACAGTACAACCTACGAGCAGTACTTC.